The 30 T cell receptor beta chains given below trace back to one sample, sequenced in a study of immune aging and cytomegalovirus after organ transplant. A microwell BD Rhapsody targeted mRNA and AbSeq workflow captured the cells and built the libraries. TCRdb redid the calling of the single-cell sequencing reads with MiXCR, one entry per CDR3 protein. The sample includes tens of thousands of distinct CDR3 sequences, just over 35% of them seen just once. Indicated time point: five sample-tagged time points from pre-transplant (day -1) to day 368 post-transplant, pooled. No cognate antigen is known for these TCRs. The input for sequencing was CMV peptide-activated CD4+ and CD8+ T cells sorted from blood, taken at five time points, pooled. Stated subset: sorted CD8+CD137+ and CD4+CD154+ T cells after 11 to 12 h CMV IE-1 peptide stimulation. The receptors shown here come from a female donor who had a heart transplant and CMV viremia.

This clonotype was recorded at least ten times. One end of the junction is discordant with germline, which a read error may explain. The genes are TRBV2 and TRBJ1-1; TRBD1 aligns across 7 bases. CDR1 is SNHLY and CDR2 is FYNNEI in the germline V gene. This CDR3 region has 14 residues. This CDR3 reads CASGGDSPNTGAFF. The CDR3 DNA is TGTGCCAGCGGGGGGGACAGCCCAAACACTGGAGCTTTCTTT.

This clonotype is medium-sized in the sample. The CDR3, as DNA: TGTGCCAGCAGACCCTACAGGAACACTGAAGCTTTCTTT. This translates into CASRPYRNTEAFF. This chain links TRBV6-1 with TRBJ1-1; D not resolved. CDR3 length: 13 amino acids. Germline V gene data show CDR1 as MNHNS and CDR2 as SASEGT. V was trimmed by 6 bases and J by 1 base, leaving 9 bases between them.

The rearrangement joins TRBV12-3 or TRBV12-4 to TRBJ2-1; TRBD2 matches 13 bases. Trimming removed 0 bases from V and 10 bases from J; junction bases left unmatched: 3. CDR3 length: 15 amino acids. CDR3 bases: TGTGCCAGCAGTTTAGCGAGACTAGCGGGAGGCGAGCAGTTCTTC. This sequence encodes CASSLARLAGGEQFF.

This clonotype occurred many times. The gene calls are TRBV5-5 and TRBJ2-1; 9 nucleotides line up with TRBD2. The junction had 13 bases not matched to a gene; V was cut back by 3 bases and J by 9 bases. The CDR3 has 16 amino acids. Per the germline V gene, CDR1 is SGHKS and CDR2 is YYEKEE (reference sequence). The CDR3 region is CASSSTLAGVYGEQFF. The CDR3 DNA sequence: TGTGCCAGCAGCTCAACCTTAGCGGGAGTTTACGGTGAGCAGTTCTTC.

About this clonotype: The junction and the germline gene differ at one end; a read error may be behind it. This rearrangement joins TRBV11-2 to TRBJ1-2; TRBD1 is a possible D gene (5 bases). The CDR3 runs to 14 residues. In germline, CDR1 is SGHAT, CDR2 FQNNGV. The CDR3 nucleotides are TGTGCCAGCGGGCGGGACGCCTCTAACTATGGCCACACCTTC. This gives the protein CASGRDASNYGHTF.

Ten or more counts support this clonotype. The gene calls are TRBV5-1 and TRBJ2-7, with TRBD2 matching over 15 bases. The CDR3 runs 18 residues. Losses at the gene ends were 4 bases for V and 5 bases for J; bases not matched to a gene: 13. The germline CDR1 and CDR2 sequences are SGHRS and YFSETQ. The CDR3 DNA is TGCGCCAGCAGCACATGGACTAGCGGGAGGGCCCTTAAAGACGAGCAGTACTTC. This codes for CASSTWTSGRALKDEQYF.

This clonotype was observed a handful of times. The chain combines TRBV7-9 with TRBJ1-2; 8 bases fit TRBD1. After removal of 4 bases from V and 2 bases from J, the junction contained 9 bases not matched to a gene. Germline V CDR1 and CDR2: SEHNR, FQNEAQ (reference sequence). The CDR3 has 16 residues. In DNA form, the CDR3 reads TGTGCCAGCAGCTGGCCCGTGACAGGGGAAAACTATGGCTACACCTTC. Its protein product is CASSWPVTGENYGYTF.

This chain connects TRBV9 to TRBJ1-3, with no clear D. The V end lost 0 bases, the J end lost 0 bases, and 7 bases lay between the germline ends. The CDR3 runs 15 residues. From germline, CDR1 is SGDLS and CDR2 YYNGEE. The CDR3 nucleotides are TGTGCCAGCAGCGTAGGGAAGGGCTCTGGAAACACCATATATTTT. It codes for CASSVGKGSGNTIYF.

This clonotype was recorded at least ten times. A read error may be the cause here, since a much bigger clone is one base away. This chain connects TRBV3-1 to TRBJ2-1; 11 nucleotides align to TRBD1. Germline V gives CDR1 LGHDT, CDR2 YNNKEL (reference sequence). The CDR3 covers 15 residues. The CDR3 DNA follows: TGTGCCAGCAGCCGGGACAGGGGGTTGGGCAATGAGCAGTCCTTC. It codes for CASSRDRGLGNEQSF.

There are many counts of this clonotype. V is TRBV27 and J is TRBJ2-3; D may match TRBD1 or TRBD2 (5 bases each). The CDR3 extends over 13 amino acids. Germline V gene sequence: CDR1 MNHEY, CDR2 SMNVEV (reference sequence). V dropped 7 bases and J dropped 7 bases, with 15 bases sitting between them. The CDR3 spells CASTPGRSNTQYF. In DNA form, the CDR3 reads TGTGCCAGCACCCCGGGGCGGTCAAATACGCAGTATTTT.

There are many counts of this clonotype. The chain joins TRBV10-2 to TRBJ2-3; perhaps TRBD2 as D (5 bases). The CDR3 extends over 15 amino acids. Trimming left V 8 bases short and J 0 bases short, with 15 bases between. The V gene's germline CDR1 is WSHSY and CDR2 SAAADI. CDR3 sequence (DNA): TGCGCCAGCCTCGAAGGGAGAGCTAGCACAGATACGCAGTATTTT. Translating it yields CASLEGRASTDTQYF.

The CDR3 DNA reads as TGCAGTGCTAGAGACCGAAGACTGGGCTCCTACAATGAGCAGTTCTTC. Protein product: CSARDRRLGSYNEQFF. J is TRBJ2-1 and V is TRBV20-1; unclear D gene. Germline CDR1 DFQATT, CDR2 SNEGSKA (reference sequence). The V end lost 0 bases, the J end lost 0 bases, and 12 bases lay between the germline ends. The CDR3 totals 16 residues.

This clonotype occurred a few times. The chain couples TRBV7-9 to TRBJ2-4; D could derive from TRBD1 or TRBD2 (5 bases each). Trimming took off 1 base at V and 1 base at J, with 8 bases between the two ends. Germline values: CDR1 SEHNR, CDR2 FQNEAQ (reference sequence). CDR3 length equals 15 residues. The CDR3 coding sequence is TGTGCCAGCAGCTTAGGAGGGGCGGCCAAAAACATTCAGTACTTC. Its translation: CASSLGGAAKNIQYF.

The chain links TRBV27 to TRBJ1-6; D perhaps matches TRBD1 (5 bases). Trimming took off 6 bases at V and 0 bases at J, with 12 bases between the two ends. Germline CDR1 and CDR2: MNHEY and SMNVEV (reference sequence). The CDR3 has 16 amino acids. CDR3: CASREVRGSYNSPLHF. CDR3 in DNA: TGTGCCAGCAGGGAGGTTAGGGGCTCCTATAATTCACCCCTCCACTTT.

V gene TRBV6-6 combines with J gene TRBJ2-7; a possible D gene is TRBD2 (6 bases). The germline gives CDR1 MNHNY, CDR2 SVGAGI (reference sequence). Trimming pared 0 bases from V and 0 bases from J, leaving 6 bases between. CDR3 length: 14 residues. CDR3 nucleotide sequence: TGTGCCAGCAGTTACTCGGACTACTCCTACGAGCAGTACTTC. Translating gives CASSYSDYSYEQYF.

Here the CDR3 DNA reads TGTGCCAGCAGCGATATCTACGAGCAGTACTTC. Translation gives CASSDIYEQYF. This chain links TRBV7-9 with TRBJ2-7; D gene unclear. CDR1 is SEHNR, CDR2 FQNEAQ, per germline (reference sequence). The CDR3 contains 11 residues. V was cut by 5 bases and J by 3 bases, with 5 bases left in between. The full variable domain, its missing parts supplied by reference TRBV7-9 and TRBJ2-7, is DTGVSQNPRHKITKRGQNVTFRCDPISEHNRLYWYRQTLGQGPEFLTYFQNEAQLEKSRLLSDRFSAERPKGSFSTLEIQRTEQGDSAMYLCASSDIYEQYFGPGTRLTVT.

About this clonotype itself: The conserved phenylalanine or tryptophan is not found at the CDR3 terminus, so this likely reflects a read error. No DNA is shown, since the ends of the CDR3 on it are uncertain; the CDR3 is the one TCRdb lists. This sequence joins TRBV28 and TRBJ1-4; TRBD1, the table's D call, lacks a check against the DNA. The CDR3 length is 15 residues, termini included. Per germline, CDR1 MDHEN and CDR2 SYDVKM. The CDR3 loop is CASSPRPGKDEKLFL.

About this clonotype: A junction boundary mismatches the germline segment, possibly from a read error. The CDR3 is CASSYSQGEAEPYF. The CDR3 DNA follows: TGCGCCAGCTCGTACTCTCAGGGGGAGGCCGAGCCGTACTTC. The chain employs TRBV6-2 or TRBV6-3 and TRBJ2-7, with D maybe TRBD1 (7 bases). The CDR3 is 14 residues long. Germline V gene data show CDR1 as MNHEY and CDR2 as SVGEGT.

This chain joins TRBV3-1 and TRBJ1-2; D is unclear. The CDR3 consists of 13 residues. Germline V lookup: CDR1 LGHDT, CDR2 YNNKEL (reference sequence). Trimming cost V 4 bases and J 10 bases, with 16 bases left between them. CDR3 sequence: CASSPPGLLLYTF. The CDR3 DNA follows: TGTGCCAGCAGCCCACCCGGACTTCTGCTCTACACCTTC.

This clonotype has more than one count but fewer than ten. The chain employs TRBV6-5 and TRBJ2-7, with 7 bases matching TRBD1. The CDR3 has 14 residues. Germline-derived CDR1 and CDR2 are MNHEY and SVGAGI. V lost 6 bases to trimming and J lost 0 bases; unmatched junction nucleotides: 5. This CDR3 is CASRLQGSSYEQYF. CDR3 sequence (DNA): TGTGCCAGCAGACTACAGGGGAGCTCCTACGAGCAGTACTTC.

This clonotype occurred many times. Germline and junction disagree at one end, which may indicate a read error. This chain joins TRBV19 and TRBJ1-5; tentatively, D is TRBD1 (6 bases). The germline V gene has CDR1 LNHDA and CDR2 SQIVND (reference sequence). The CDR3 sequence is 17 residues long. CDR3 sequence reads: CASSMTGVRRHNQPQRF. The DNA of the CDR3 is TGTGCCAGTAGTATGACAGGTGTGAGACGGCACAATCAGCCCCAGCGTTTT.

The gene calls are TRBV20-1 and TRBJ2-2; a possible D gene is TRBD1 (5 bases). Germline CDR1 reads DFQATT; CDR2 reads SNEGSKA (reference sequence). CDR3 size: 14 residues. The V gene lost 1 base and the J gene lost 0 bases, with 6 bases spanning the gap. The CDR3 here is CSARAGTNTGELFF. The CDR3, as DNA: TGCAGTGCTAGAGCAGGGACGAACACCGGGGAGCTGTTTTTT.

The chain has TRBV9 and TRBJ2-3; D might be TRBD2 (7 bases). This CDR3 region has 14 residues. Per germline, CDR1 SGDLS and CDR2 YYNGEE. Trimming cost V 0 bases and J 4 bases, with 9 bases left between them. The CDR3 loop is CASSVGGGADTQYF. CDR3 nucleotides: TGTGCCAGCAGCGTAGGGGGGGGCGCAGATACGCAGTATTTT. Full variable domain (outside the CDR3, taken from reference TRBV9 and TRBJ2-3): DSGVTQTPKHLITATGQRVTLRCSPRSGDLSVYWYQQSLDQGLQFLIQYYNGEERAKGNILERFSAQQFPDLHSELNLSSLELGDSALYFCASSVGGGADTQYFGPGTRLTVL.

This clonotype was seen repeatedly, ten times or more. This chain connects TRBV6-1 to TRBJ1-2; the D is unclear. V lost 4 bases and J lost 7, with 13 bases in between. CDR3 length: 13 residues. Germline CDR1 MNHNS, CDR2 SASEGT. The CDR3: CASSGLGSAGYTF. The DNA of the CDR3 is TGTGCCAGCAGTGGTTTAGGGTCCGCTGGCTACACCTTC.

This clonotype was seen a handful of times. This chain connects TRBV19 to TRBJ2-5; 7 bases are shared with TRBD2. There are 14 residues in the CDR3. V shed 3 bases and J 5 bases; nucleotides not matched to a gene: 6. From germline, CDR1 is LNHDA and CDR2 SQIVND (reference sequence). CDR3 sequence reads: CASSIGGSGETQYF. CDR3 nucleotide sequence: TGTGCCAGTAGTATCGGCGGGAGTGGCGAGACCCAGTACTTC. Filled out from reference TRBV19 and TRBJ2-5, the complete variable domain reads DGGITQSPKYLFRKEGQNVTLSCEQNLNHDAMYWYRQDPGQGLRLIYYSQIVNDFQKGDIAEGYSVSREKKESFPLTVTSAQKNPTAFYLCASSIGGSGETQYFGPGTRLLVL.

This clonotype was seen only a few times. This chain connects TRBV27 to TRBJ1-1, with D possibly being TRBD1 (5 bases). The germline gives CDR1 MNHEY, CDR2 SMNVEV (reference sequence). This CDR3 has 16 amino acids. Trimming took 6 bases from V and 0 from J, leaving 17 bases between them. The CDR3 coding sequence is TGTGCCAGCAGCCTCCACATAGGGGTCGTGAACACTGAAGCTTTCTTT. It specifies CASSLHIGVVNTEAFF.

Only one count was recorded for this clonotype. This chain uses TRBV28 with TRBJ2-2; tentatively, D is TRBD1 or TRBD2 (6 bases each). This CDR3 has 20 amino acids. Looked up from germline, CDR1 is MDHEN and CDR2 is SYDVKM. V was clipped by 5 bases and J by 4 bases, with 29 bases between them. The CDR3 DNA is TGTGCCAGCAGTCACAGGCCCCATTGGGGGGCGGGAAAATCCACCGGGGAGCTGTTTTTT. Translated, it gives CASSHRPHWGAGKSTGELFF.

This clonotype was recorded a few times. The J gene is TRBJ1-2, the V gene TRBV20-1; possibly TRBD1 for D (5 bases). CDR1 DFQATT and CDR2 SNEGSKA come from the germline V gene (reference sequence). CDR3 length: 14 amino acids. Trimming removed 7 bases at V and 4 bases at J, with 19 bases between. The DNA of the CDR3 is TGCAGTGGAACTCTCGGGGCGAATAGCTATGGCTACACCTTC. Encoded protein: CSGTLGANSYGYTF.

The genes are TRBV3-1 and TRBJ1-2, with a possible D match to TRBD1 (6 bases). Deletions cut 8 bases from V and 0 bases from J, with 19 bases between. Germline values: CDR1 LGHDT, CDR2 YNNKEL (reference sequence). The CDR3 is made up of 16 amino acids. The CDR3 reads CASSSTGRQSNYGYTF. The CDR3, as DNA: TGTGCCAGCTCTTCAACAGGGAGACAGTCTAACTATGGCTACACCTTC.

The rearrangement links TRBV15 to TRBJ1-2; tentatively, D is TRBD1 (6 bases). V lost 3 bases, J lost 8 bases, and 16 bases lay in between. This CDR3 contains 14 residues. Germline values: CDR1 LNHNV, CDR2 YYDKDF (reference sequence). CDR3 in amino acids: CATSSQRGANGYTF. CDR3 DNA sequence: TGTGCCACCAGCAGCCAGCGGGGGGCCAACGGCTACACCTTC.